This T cell receptor (beta chain) derives from a study of Ad26.COV2.S vaccination and SARS-CoV-2 variants. The overall study: The donor belonged to the COV1001 Ad26.COV2.S trial arm. Once, or twice with 56 days between doses, Ad26.COV2.S was given intramuscularly. Findings of the study overall: The study found similar non-spike TCR breadth in vaccine and placebo recipients. Total responses of T cells may have been underestimated by the analyses of TCR breadth and depth.

Turning to this clone: Antigen specificity is unknown.

The germline gives CDR1 SEHNR, CDR2 FQNEAQ (reference sequence). CDR3 length: 14 amino acids. The V gene lost 3 bases and the J gene lost 8 bases, with 14 bases spanning the gap. Treatment denoted: 19 received Ad26.COV2.S at low or high dose, single or two shots; about 5 received placebo; per-sample allocation not given. After the first vaccine or placebo injection, samples were drawn on day 63. Produced via immunoSEQ multiplex PCR; TCRdb's table is partial and in-frame only. Of about 420,000 clones listed, 70% to 90% were seen once; the top ten hold 3.6%. This specimen consisted of peripheral blood, obtained in a trial of Ad26.COV2.S vaccine versus placebo. This rearrangement joins TRBV7-9 to TRBJ2-1; D perhaps matches TRBD1 (7 bases). The clonotype was recovered from a person aged 18-60 years who received the Ad26.COV2.S COVID-19 vaccine or a placebo. The CDR3 DNA reads TGTGCCAGCAGCTTTAGTGCCAGGGGGGATGAGCAGTTCTTC. Its translation: CASSFSARGDEQFF. Supplemented by reference TRBV7-9 and TRBJ2-1, the full variable domain reads DTGVSQNPRHKITKRGQNVTFRCDPISEHNRLYWYRQTLGQGPEFLTYFQNEAQLEKSRLLSDRFSAERPKGSFSTLEIQRTEQGDSAMYLCASSFSARGDEQFFGPGTRLTVL.